A selection of T cell receptor beta chains follows, all from one sample in a study of blood T cell repertoires in COVID-19. Some clones are missing from TCRdb's copy, which holds only in-frame ones; the method was immunoSEQ multiplex PCR. The sample includes hundreds of thousands of clones, around 83% of them seen just once. The sample taken for sequencing was PBMCs or T cells enriched from blood (not recorded which). Receptors originate from a man between 40 and 49 years old who had been exposed to COVID-19. Both conserved end residues are trimmed from each CDR3.

>TRBJ1-5|TRBV19
ASSIWAESQPQH
>TRBJ2-5|TRBV3-1/TRBV3-2
ASSPGRGSIETQY
>TRBJ2-7|TRBV9
ASSVVGVAGVYEQY
>TRBJ2-1|TRBV10-1
ASYDRPNEQF
>TRBJ2-5|TRBV20-1
SASGLAGGLLETQY
>TRBJ2-7|TRBV28
ASSLTGEQY
>TRBJ1-6|TRBV30
AWAQDHNSPLH
>TRBJ2-7|TRBV7-8
ASSLVGQDTYEQY
>TRBJ1-1|TRBV4-1
ASSRGEIKNTEAF
>TRBJ2-1|TRBV30
AWSGSGSMGGEQF
>TRBJ2-2|TRBV7-3
ASSLISGRLTGELF
>TRBJ2-7|TRBV18
ASSRTSGSYEQY
>TRBJ2-2|TRBV29-1
SVHSRDRGRYAGELF
>TRBJ2-7|TRBV2
ASRGGYEQY
>TRBJ2-2|TRBV9
ASSEGGTSLGELF
>TRBJ1-4|TRBV7-3
ASSSPGQPTNEKLF
>TRBJ2-5|TRBV7-6
ASSPDLEETQY